The entry below describes one TCR beta chain. The antigen is not known. This CDR3 comprises 14 residues. The junction had 6 bases not matched to a gene; V was cut back by 5 bases and J by 2 bases. The germline gives CDR1 SGHNT, CDR2 YENEEA. No donor was unhealthy or non-Caucasian. These data originate in a study of identical twins. The study's findings and limits: The analysis was cross-sectional rather than longitudinal within donors.

From the 5' RACE reads, TCRdb called clonotypes with MiXCR, one entry per CDR3 protein. The data show about 720,000 distinct CDR3 sequences, 8.6% seen once. The sample was also linked to a second study, of yellow fever vaccine responses in identical twins. That study reports: The authors reported partly convergent, partly personalized vaccine responses in identical twins.

V gene TRBV11-3 combines with J gene TRBJ2-7, with 7 bases identical to TRBD1. Sequenced input: PBMCs. The source of this sequence is a woman aged 18-30 years in good health. CDR3 region: CASSRSTGPYEQYF. DNA for the CDR3: TGTGCCAGCAGCCGATCGACAGGGCCCTACGAGCAGTACTTC.